This T cell receptor beta chain was identified during a study of cytomegalovirus exposure and HLA in healthy donors. General study points: When analyzed later, the rates of TCR association showed variation by HLA locus, with DRB1 the most and HLA-C the fewest.

The PCR used 60 Vbeta and 13 Jbeta primers. The assay was immunoSEQ multiplex PCR, and TCRdb's table has in-frame clones only and misses some. The profile shows 150,000 to 200,000 clones, more than 75% of them singletons. This clone was counted a single time. The antigen is unknown. With 0 bases removed from V and 5 bases from J, the gap between germline ends came to 7 bases. This CDR3 comprises 13 residues. Germline values: CDR1 SGDLS, CDR2 YYNGEE. Sequencing was carried out using PBMCs. The chain has TRBV9 and TRBJ2-3; D uncertain. This receptor was taken from a girl under two years old in good health and CMV-seronegative. The CDR3 sequence is CASSVDPGDTQYF. The DNA of the CDR3 is TGTGCCAGCAGCGTAGACCCAGGAGATACGCAGTATTTT. Using reference TRBV9 and TRBJ2-3 for the parts outside the CDR3, the full variable domain is DSGVTQTPKHLITATGQRVTLRCSPRSGDLSVYWYQQSLDQGLQFLIQYYNGEERAKGNILERFSAQQFPDLHSELNLSSLELGDSALYFCASSVDPGDTQYFGPGTRLTVL.